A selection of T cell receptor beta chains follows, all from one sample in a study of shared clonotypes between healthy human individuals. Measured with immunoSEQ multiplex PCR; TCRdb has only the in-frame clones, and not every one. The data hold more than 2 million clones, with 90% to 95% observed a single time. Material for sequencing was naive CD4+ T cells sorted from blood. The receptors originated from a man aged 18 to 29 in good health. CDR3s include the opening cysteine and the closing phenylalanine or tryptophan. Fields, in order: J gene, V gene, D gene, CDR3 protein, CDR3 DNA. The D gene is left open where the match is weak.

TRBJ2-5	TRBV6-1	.	CASAGLQETQYF	TGTGCCAGCGCAGGACTTCAAGAGACCCAGTACTTC
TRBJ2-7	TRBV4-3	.	CASSPQGLRIYEQYF	TGCGCCAGCAGCCCACAGGGACTCCGTATCTACGAGCAGTACTTC
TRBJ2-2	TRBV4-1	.	CASSADTKPGELFF	TGCGCCAGCAGCGCCGATACTAAACCCGGGGAGCTGTTTTTT
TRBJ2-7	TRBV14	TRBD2	CASSQALAGIYEQYF	TGTGCCAGCAGCCAGGCGCTAGCGGGAATCTACGAGCAGTACTTC
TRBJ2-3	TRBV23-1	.	CASSPIRGGASTDTQYF	TGCGCCAGCAGTCCGATCCGAGGGGGGGCAAGCACAGATACGCAGTATTTT
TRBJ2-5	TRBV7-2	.	CASSLGVSVETQYF	TGTGCCAGCAGCTTAGGTGTCTCCGTAGAGACCCAGTACTTC
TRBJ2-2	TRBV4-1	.	CASSPPTNTGELFF	TGCGCCAGCAGCCCTCCCACCAACACCGGGGAGCTGTTTTTT
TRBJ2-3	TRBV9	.	CASSVFEGRTDTQYF	TGTGCCAGCAGCGTATTTGAGGGAAGGACAGATACGCAGTATTTT
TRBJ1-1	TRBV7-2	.	CASSLVAGAITEAFF	TGTGCCAGCAGCTTAGTAGCCGGGGCCATCACTGAAGCTTTCTTT
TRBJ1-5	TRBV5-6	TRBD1	CASSRGQGNQPQHF	TGTGCCAGCAGCAGAGGACAGGGCAATCAGCCCCAGCATTTT
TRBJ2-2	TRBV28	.	CASSLYAGAGTGELFF	TGTGCCAGCAGTTTATATGCGGGGGCGGGCACCGGGGAGCTGTTTTTT
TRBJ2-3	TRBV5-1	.	CASSLDSAGTQYF	TGCGCCAGCAGCCTAGACAGTGCGGGTACGCAGTATTTT
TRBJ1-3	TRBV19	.	CASSMGPSSGNTIYF	TGTGCCAGTAGTATGGGTCCAAGCTCTGGAAACACCATATATTTT
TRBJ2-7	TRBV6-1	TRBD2	CASSQLAGVTYEQYF	TGTGCCAGCAGCCAGCTAGCGGGTGTAACCTACGAGCAGTACTTC
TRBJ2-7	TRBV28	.	CASRHRGDREQYF	TGTGCCAGCAGGCACCGGGGAGACCGCGAGCAGTACTTC
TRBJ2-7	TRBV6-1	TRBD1	CAGSQQGVYYEQYF	TGTGCCGGAAGCCAACAGGGGGTATACTACGAGCAGTACTTC